A selection of T cell receptor beta chains follows, all from one sample in a study of blood T cell repertoires in COVID-19. Clones were read by immunoSEQ multiplex PCR, and TCRdb kept only the in-frame ones, dropping some. The sample lists under 500,000 clones; around 88% were seen once. Sequenced material: peripheral blood. The source of these receptors is a young woman with acute or convalescent COVID-19. Both conserved end residues are trimmed from each CDR3. Clone size, where shown, is once, few, many, or a class for clones that have expanded.

V	J	size	length	CDR3
TRBV7-9	TRBJ2-3	few	13	ASSLMTANTDTQY
TRBV29-1	TRBJ1-1	-	9	SVVSRGEAF
TRBV4-1	TRBJ1-5	-	13	ASSQYGQPDQPQH
TRBV6-6	TRBJ1-1	-	12	ASTGQGAYTEAF
TRBV3-1/TRBV3-2	TRBJ2-1	-	15	ASSPRGIAGAYNEQF
TRBV6-5	TRBJ1-1	-	11	AIQTRGEGEAF
TRBV2	TRBJ1-4	-	13	ASRRTQGFNEKLF
TRBV6-5	TRBJ1-6	once	10	ASSAQVSPLH
TRBV10-3	TRBJ2-3	-	14	AISILAGESTDTQY
TRBV6-5	TRBJ1-4	-	13	ASSTRRTRDEKLF
TRBV7-9	TRBJ1-1	-	15	ASSLGGQGAPDTEAF
TRBV24-1	TRBJ2-4	once	18	ATSHSGRGVSTLAKNIQY
TRBV6-4	TRBJ2-2	-	12	ASSEIPGAGELF
TRBV9	TRBJ1-4	-	13	ASSVAGGTNEKLF
TRBV30	TRBJ1-3	-	15	ASTTGGLGRSGNTIY
TRBV12-3/TRBV12-4	TRBJ2-1	-	10	ASTSRENEQF
TRBV5-4	TRBJ2-7	-	12	ASSPGTGGYEQY